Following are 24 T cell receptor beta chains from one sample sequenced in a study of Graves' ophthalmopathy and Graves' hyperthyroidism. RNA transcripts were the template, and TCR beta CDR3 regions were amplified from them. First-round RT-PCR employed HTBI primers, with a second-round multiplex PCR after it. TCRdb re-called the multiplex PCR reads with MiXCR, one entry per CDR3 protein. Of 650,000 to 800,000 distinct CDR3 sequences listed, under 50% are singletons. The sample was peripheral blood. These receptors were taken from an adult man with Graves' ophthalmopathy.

CDR3 in DNA: TGTGCCAGTAGTCCGGACAAAGGCTCCTACAATGAGCAGTTCTTC. Translation: CASSPDKGSYNEQFF. The rearrangement joins TRBV19 to TRBJ2-1; maybe TRBD1 (5 bases). V lost 5 bases to trimming and J lost 0 bases, with 11 bases between them. The CDR3 consists of 15 residues. CDR1 is LNHDA, CDR2 SQIVND, per germline (reference sequence).

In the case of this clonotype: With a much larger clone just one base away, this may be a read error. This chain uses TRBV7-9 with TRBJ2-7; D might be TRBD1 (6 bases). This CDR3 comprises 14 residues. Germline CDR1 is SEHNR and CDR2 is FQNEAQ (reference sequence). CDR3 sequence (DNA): TGTGCCAGCAGCTTAGGACAGGTTCCCTACGAGCAGTGCTTC. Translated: CASSLGQVPYEQCF.

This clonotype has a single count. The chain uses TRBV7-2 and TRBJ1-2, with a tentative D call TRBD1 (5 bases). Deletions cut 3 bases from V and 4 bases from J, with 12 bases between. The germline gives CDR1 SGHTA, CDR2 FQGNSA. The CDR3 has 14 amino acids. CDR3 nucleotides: TGTGCCAGCAGCTTGCCCAGGGACCCCTATGGCTACACCTTC. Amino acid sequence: CASSLPRDPYGYTF.

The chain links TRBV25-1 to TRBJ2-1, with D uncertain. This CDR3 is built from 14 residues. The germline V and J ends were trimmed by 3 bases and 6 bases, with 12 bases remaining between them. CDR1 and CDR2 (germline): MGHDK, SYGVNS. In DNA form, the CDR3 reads TGTGCCAGCAGTGAGGGCCAGCCAAGCAATGAGCAGTTCTTC. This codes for CASSEGQPSNEQFF.

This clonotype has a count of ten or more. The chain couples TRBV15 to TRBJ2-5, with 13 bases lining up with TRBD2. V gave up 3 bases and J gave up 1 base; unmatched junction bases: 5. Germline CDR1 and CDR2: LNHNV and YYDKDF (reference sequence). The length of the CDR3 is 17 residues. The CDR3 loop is CATSRGLAGIGQETQYF. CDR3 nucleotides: TGTGCCACCAGCAGGGGACTAGCGGGGATCGGCCAAGAGACCCAGTACTTC.

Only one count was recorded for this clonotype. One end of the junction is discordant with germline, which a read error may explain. CDR3 bases: TGCAGCGCCCGGACGGAGAGGGGGGGGGGACACCGGGGAGCTGTTTTT. It codes for CSARTERGGGHRGAVF. This chain uses TRBV29-1 with TRBJ2-2, with D possibly being TRBD2 (7 bases). Per germline, CDR1 SQVTM and CDR2 ANQGSEA. This CDR3 comprises 16 residues.

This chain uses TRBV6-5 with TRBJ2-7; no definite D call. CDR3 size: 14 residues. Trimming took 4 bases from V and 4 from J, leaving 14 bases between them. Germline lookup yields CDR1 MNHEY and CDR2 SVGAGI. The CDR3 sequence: CASSFFRNPYEQYF. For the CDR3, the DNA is TGTGCCAGCAGTTTCTTCAGAAACCCATACGAGCAGTACTTC.

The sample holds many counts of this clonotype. This CDR3 is CAISEAGTFNEKLFF. Written as DNA, the CDR3 is TGTGCCATCAGTGAGGCCGGGACTTTTAATGAAAAACTGTTTTTT. The chain links TRBV10-3 to TRBJ1-4; a weak D match, TRBD1 (5 bases). V shed 2 bases and J shed 4 bases, with 11 bases lying between them. Looked up from germline, CDR1 is ENHRY and CDR2 is SYGVKD. This CDR3 region has 15 residues.

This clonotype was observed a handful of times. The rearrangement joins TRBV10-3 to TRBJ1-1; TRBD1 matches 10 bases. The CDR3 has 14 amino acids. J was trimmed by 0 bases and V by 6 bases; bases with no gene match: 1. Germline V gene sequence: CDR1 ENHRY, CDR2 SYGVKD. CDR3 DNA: TGTGCCATCAGGACAGGGGGCCTGAACACTGAAGCTTTCTTT. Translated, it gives CAIRTGGLNTEAFF.

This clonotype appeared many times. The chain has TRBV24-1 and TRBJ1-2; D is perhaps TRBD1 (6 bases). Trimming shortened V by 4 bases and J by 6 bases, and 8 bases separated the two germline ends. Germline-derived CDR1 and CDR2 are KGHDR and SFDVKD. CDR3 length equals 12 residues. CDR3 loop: CATSESGDGYTF. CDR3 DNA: TGTGCCACCAGTGAGTCAGGGGATGGCTACACCTTC.

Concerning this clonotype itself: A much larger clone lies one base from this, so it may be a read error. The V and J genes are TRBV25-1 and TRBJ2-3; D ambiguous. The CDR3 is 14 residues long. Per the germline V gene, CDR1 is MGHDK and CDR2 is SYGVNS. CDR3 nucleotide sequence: TGTGCCAGCAGTGAAGAACCCAGCATAGATACGCAGTATTTT. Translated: CASSEEPSIDTQYF.

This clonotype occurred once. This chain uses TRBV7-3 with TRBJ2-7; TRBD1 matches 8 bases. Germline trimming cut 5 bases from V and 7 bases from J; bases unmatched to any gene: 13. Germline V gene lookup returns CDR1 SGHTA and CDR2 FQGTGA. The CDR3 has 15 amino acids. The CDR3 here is CASSQDDRGEGEQYF. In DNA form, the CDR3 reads TGTGCCAGCAGCCAAGATGACAGGGGAGAAGGGGAGCAGTACTTC.

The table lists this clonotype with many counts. The CDR3 reads CASSLVLGQGFSPLHF. Written as DNA, the CDR3 is TGTGCCAGCAGCTTAGTTCTAGGTCAGGGATTCTCACCCCTCCACTTT. The chain joins TRBV7-2 to TRBJ1-6, with D possibly being TRBD1 (5 bases). Trimming removed 1 base at V and 10 bases at J, with 17 bases between. Per germline, CDR1 SGHTA and CDR2 FQGNSA. The CDR3 sequence is 16 residues long.

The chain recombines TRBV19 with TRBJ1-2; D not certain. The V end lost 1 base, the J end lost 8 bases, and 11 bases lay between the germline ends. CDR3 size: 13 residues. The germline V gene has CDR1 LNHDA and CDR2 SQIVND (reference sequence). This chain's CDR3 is CASSIGGSGGYTF. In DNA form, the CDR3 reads TGTGCCAGTAGTATAGGAGGTAGCGGGGGCTACACCTTC. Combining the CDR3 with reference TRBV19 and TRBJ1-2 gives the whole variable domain DGGITQSPKYLFRKEGQNVTLSCEQNLNHDAMYWYRQDPGQGLRLIYYSQIVNDFQKGDIAEGYSVSREKKESFPLTVTSAQKNPTAFYLCASSIGGSGGYTFGSGTRLTVV.

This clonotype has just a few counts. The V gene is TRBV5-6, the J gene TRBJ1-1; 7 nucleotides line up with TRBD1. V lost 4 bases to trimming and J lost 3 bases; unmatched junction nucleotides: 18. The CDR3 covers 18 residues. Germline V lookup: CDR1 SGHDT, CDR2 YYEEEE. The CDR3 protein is CASSHGDRAGASYTEAFF. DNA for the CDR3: TGTGCCAGCAGCCATGGAGACAGGGCAGGTGCCAGTTACACTGAAGCTTTCTTT.

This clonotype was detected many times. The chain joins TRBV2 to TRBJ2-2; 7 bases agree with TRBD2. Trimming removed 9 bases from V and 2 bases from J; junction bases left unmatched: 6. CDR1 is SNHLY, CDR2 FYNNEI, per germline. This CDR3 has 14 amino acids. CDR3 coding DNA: TGTGCCAGACTCGGCGGGGGAAACACCGGGGAGCTGTTTTTT. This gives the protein CARLGGGNTGELFF. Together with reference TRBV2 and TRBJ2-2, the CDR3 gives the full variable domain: EPEVTQTPSHQVTQMGQEVILRCVPISNHLYFYWYRQILGQKVEFLVSFYNNEISEKSEIFDDQFSVERPDGSNFTLKIRSTKLEDSAMYFCARLGGGNTGELFFGEGSRLTVL.

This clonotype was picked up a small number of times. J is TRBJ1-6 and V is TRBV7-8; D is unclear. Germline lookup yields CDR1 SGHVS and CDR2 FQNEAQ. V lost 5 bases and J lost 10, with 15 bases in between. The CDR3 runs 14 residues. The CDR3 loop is CASSQDFIPSPLHF. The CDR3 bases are TGTGCCAGCAGCCAAGATTTCATACCCTCACCCCTCCACTTT. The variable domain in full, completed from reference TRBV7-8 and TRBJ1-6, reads GAGVSQSPRYKVAKRGQDVALRCDPISGHVSLFWYQQALGQGPEFLTYFQNEAQLDKSGLPSDRFFAERPEGSVSTLKIQRTQQEDSAVYLCASSQDFIPSPLHFGNGTRLTVT.

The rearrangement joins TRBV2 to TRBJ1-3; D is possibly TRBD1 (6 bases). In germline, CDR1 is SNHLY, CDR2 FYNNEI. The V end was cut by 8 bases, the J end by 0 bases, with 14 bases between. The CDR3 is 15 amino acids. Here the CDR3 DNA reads TGTGCCAGCGGGGGGGGGACACACTCTGGAAACACCATATATTTT. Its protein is CASGGGTHSGNTIYF.

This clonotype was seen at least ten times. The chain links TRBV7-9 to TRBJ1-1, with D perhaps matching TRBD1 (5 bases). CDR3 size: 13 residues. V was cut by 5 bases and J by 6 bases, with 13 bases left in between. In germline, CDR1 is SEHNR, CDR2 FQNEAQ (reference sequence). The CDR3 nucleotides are TGTGCCAGCAGCCTAATTCCAGGGCCTGAAGCTTTCTTT. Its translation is CASSLIPGPEAFF.

Written as DNA, the CDR3 is TGCAGCGTCGGGGTGGGGGTCAAGTACTTC. Amino acids: CSVGVGVKYF. This chain joins TRBV29-1 and TRBJ2-5; D possibly matches TRBD1 or TRBD2 (5 bases each). The germline V and J ends were trimmed by 6 bases and 12 bases, with 14 bases remaining between them. There are 10 residues in the CDR3. CDR1 SQVTM and CDR2 ANQGSEA come from the germline V gene.

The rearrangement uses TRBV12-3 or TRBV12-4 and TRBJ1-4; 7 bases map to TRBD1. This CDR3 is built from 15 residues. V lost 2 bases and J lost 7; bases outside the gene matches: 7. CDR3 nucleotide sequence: TGTGCCAGCAGTTTACAGGGGGGGAAAGGTGAAAAACTGTTTTTT. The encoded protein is CASSLQGGKGEKLFF.

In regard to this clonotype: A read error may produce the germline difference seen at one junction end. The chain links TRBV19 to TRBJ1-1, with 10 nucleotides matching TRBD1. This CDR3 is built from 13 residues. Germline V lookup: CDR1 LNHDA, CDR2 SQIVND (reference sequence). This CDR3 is CASTGTGATKAFF. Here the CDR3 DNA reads TGTGCCAGTACCGGGACAGGGGCCACTAAAGCTTTCTTT.

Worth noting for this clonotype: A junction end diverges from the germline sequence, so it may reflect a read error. CDR3 sequence reads: CAASRDRGDTQYF. The CDR3, as DNA: TGTGCCGCCAGCAGAGATAGGGGAGATACGCAGTATTTT. The chain employs TRBV15 and TRBJ2-3; possible D gene TRBD1, 5 bases. This CDR3 comprises 13 residues. In germline, CDR1 is LNHNV, CDR2 YYDKDF (reference sequence).

CDR3 DNA sequence: TGTGCCAGCAGCGCCTCGGGTGAAAAACTGTTTTTT. As protein: CASSASGEKLFF. The chain couples TRBV9 to TRBJ1-4, with D unresolved. CDR3 length: 12 amino acids. Germline V gene data show CDR1 as SGDLS and CDR2 as YYNGEE. V was clipped by 3 bases and J by 7 bases, with 7 bases between them.